This is a list of T cell receptor beta chains from one sample in a study of blood T cell repertoires in COVID-19. The table came from immunoSEQ multiplex PCR; TCRdb's copy has only in-frame clones and leaves some out. The repertoire consists of about 310,000 clones, with roughly 87% occurring once and the leading ten covering 1%. The material sequenced was peripheral blood. These receptors came from a man between 45 and 60 years old with active or convalescent COVID-19. The CDR3 runs from the conserved cysteine through the conserved F or W. Fields, in order: D gene, clone size, V gene, J gene, CDR3 DNA, CDR3 protein. The D gene is left open where the match is weak. A row's size may be missing; if present it is once, few, many or a size class.

d_call: NA; clone_size: few; v_call: TRBV28; j_call: TRBJ2-7; cdr3_nt: TGTGCCAGCAGTTTATCCCGTTACGAGCAGTACTTC; cdr3_aa: CASSLSRYEQYF
d_call: NA; clone_size: NA; v_call: TRBV15; j_call: TRBJ2-1; cdr3_nt: TGTGCCACCAGCAGAAACTCGGGTGAGCAGTTCTTC; cdr3_aa: CATSRNSGEQFF
d_call: NA; clone_size: NA; v_call: TRBV5-1; j_call: TRBJ2-5; cdr3_nt: TGCGCCAGCAGCTTGTCGGACAACCAAGAGACCCAGTACTTC; cdr3_aa: CASSLSDNQETQYF
d_call: TRBD1; clone_size: NA; v_call: TRBV2; j_call: TRBJ2-7; cdr3_nt: TGTGCCAGCAGTTACGGGACAGAGTCCTACGAGCAGTACTTC; cdr3_aa: CASSYGTESYEQYF
d_call: NA; clone_size: NA; v_call: TRBV6-5; j_call: TRBJ1-5; cdr3_nt: TGTGCCAGCAGTCCGTGGGACACTTCAAATCAGCCCCAGCATTTT; cdr3_aa: CASSPWDTSNQPQHF
d_call: TRBD1; clone_size: NA; v_call: TRBV6-5; j_call: TRBJ2-5; cdr3_nt: TGTGCCAGCAGACAGGGGGCGGGAGAGACCCAGTACTTC; cdr3_aa: CASRQGAGETQYF
d_call: NA; clone_size: NA; v_call: TRBV5-1; j_call: TRBJ1-5; cdr3_nt: TGCGCCAGCAGCCCTGACAGGAGTAATCAGCCCCAGCATTTT; cdr3_aa: CASSPDRSNQPQHF
d_call: NA; clone_size: NA; v_call: TRBV9; j_call: TRBJ2-3; cdr3_nt: TGTGCCAGCAGCGTAGCAGCGGATACGCAGTATTTT; cdr3_aa: CASSVAADTQYF
d_call: TRBD1; clone_size: NA; v_call: TRBV5-6; j_call: TRBJ1-5; cdr3_nt: TGTGCCAGCAGCTTGAGGGGGCGCAGCAATCAGCCCCAGCATTTT; cdr3_aa: CASSLRGRSNQPQHF
d_call: NA; clone_size: NA; v_call: TRBV19; j_call: TRBJ1-4; cdr3_nt: TGTGCCAGTAGGCCAGACAGATCCGATGAAAAACTGTTTTTT; cdr3_aa: CASRPDRSDEKLFF
d_call: NA; clone_size: NA; v_call: TRBV14; j_call: TRBJ1-1; cdr3_nt: TGTGCCAGCAGCCCGCGACAGGTTGTGAGCTGGGAGCACACTGAAGCTTTCTTT; cdr3_aa: CASSPRQVVSWEHTEAFF
d_call: NA; clone_size: NA; v_call: TRBV6-2/TRBV6-3; j_call: TRBJ2-2; cdr3_nt: TGTGCCAGCAGTAATCCTAGCAGCACCGGGGAGCTGTTTTTT; cdr3_aa: CASSNPSSTGELFF
d_call: NA; clone_size: NA; v_call: TRBV30; j_call: TRBJ1-2; cdr3_nt: TGTGCCTGGAGTGTGGGGCAGGTGGGGGGCTACACCTTC; cdr3_aa: CAWSVGQVGGYTF
d_call: NA; clone_size: once; v_call: TRBV19; j_call: TRBJ2-7; cdr3_nt: TGTGCCAGTAGTATTAGGAGGACGGCATCCTACGAGCAGTACTTC; cdr3_aa: CASSIRRTASYEQYF
d_call: NA; clone_size: NA; v_call: TRBV5-1; j_call: TRBJ1-2; cdr3_nt: TGCGCCAGCAGCTCGGAAGGACAGACTGGCTACACCTTC; cdr3_aa: CASSSEGQTGYTF
d_call: NA; clone_size: once; v_call: TRBV29-1; j_call: TRBJ2-7; cdr3_nt: TGCAGCGCTTCTAGAAGTACAAACGAGCAGTACTTC; cdr3_aa: CSASRSTNEQYF
d_call: TRBD1; clone_size: once; v_call: TRBV28; j_call: TRBJ2-3; cdr3_nt: TGTGCCAGCAACGGACAGGGTGGAACAGATACGCAGTATTTT; cdr3_aa: CASNGQGGTDTQYF
d_call: TRBD1; clone_size: NA; v_call: TRBV10-1; j_call: TRBJ1-3; cdr3_nt: TGCGCCAGCAGTGAGTCGTGGGACAGGGGTCACCCTGGAAACACCATATATTTT; cdr3_aa: CASSESWDRGHPGNTIYF